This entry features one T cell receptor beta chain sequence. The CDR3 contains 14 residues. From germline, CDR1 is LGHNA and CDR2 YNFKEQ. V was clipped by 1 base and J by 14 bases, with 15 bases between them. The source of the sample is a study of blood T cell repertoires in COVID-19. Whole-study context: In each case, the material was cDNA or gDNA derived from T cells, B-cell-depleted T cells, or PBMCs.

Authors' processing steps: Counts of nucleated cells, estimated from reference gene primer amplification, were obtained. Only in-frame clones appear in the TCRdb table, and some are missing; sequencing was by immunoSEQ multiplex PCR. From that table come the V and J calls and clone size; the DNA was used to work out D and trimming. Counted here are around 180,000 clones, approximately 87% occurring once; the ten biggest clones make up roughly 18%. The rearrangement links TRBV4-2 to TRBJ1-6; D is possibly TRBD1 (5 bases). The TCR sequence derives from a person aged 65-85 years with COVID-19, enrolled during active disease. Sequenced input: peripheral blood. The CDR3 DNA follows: TGTGCCAGCAGCCAAGCGGACATATCCTTCACCCTCCACTTT. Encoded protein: CASSQADISFTLHF.